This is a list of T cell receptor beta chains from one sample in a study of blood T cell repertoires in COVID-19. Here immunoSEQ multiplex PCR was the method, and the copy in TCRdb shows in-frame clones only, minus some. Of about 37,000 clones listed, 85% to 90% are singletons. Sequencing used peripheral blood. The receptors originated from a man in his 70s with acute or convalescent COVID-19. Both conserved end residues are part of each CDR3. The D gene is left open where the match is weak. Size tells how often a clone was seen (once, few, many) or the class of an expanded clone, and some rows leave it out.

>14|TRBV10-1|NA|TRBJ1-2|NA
CASSQTELNYGYTF
TGCGCCAGCAGTCAGACAGAACTCAACTATGGCTACACCTTC
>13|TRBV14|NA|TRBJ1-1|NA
CASSLQQNTEAFF
TGTGCCAGCAGCCTACAGCAGAACACTGAAGCTTTCTTT
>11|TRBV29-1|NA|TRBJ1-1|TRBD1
CSGGQGTEAFF
TGCAGCGGGGGACAGGGCACTGAAGCTTTCTTT
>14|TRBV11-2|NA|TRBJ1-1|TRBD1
CASSFGQGTTEAFF
TGTGCCAGCAGCTTCGGACAGGGCACAACGGAAGCTTTCTTT
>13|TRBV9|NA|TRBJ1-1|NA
CASSPLGNTEAFF
TGTGCCAGCAGCCCCCTCGGGAACACTGAAGCTTTCTTT
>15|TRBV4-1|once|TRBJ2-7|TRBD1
CASSQEDREDYEQYF
TGCGCCAGCAGCCAAGAGGACAGGGAAGACTACGAGCAGTACTTC
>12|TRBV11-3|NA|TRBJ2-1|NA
CASSPTGIEQFF
TGTGCCAGCAGCCCTACAGGTATTGAGCAGTTCTTC
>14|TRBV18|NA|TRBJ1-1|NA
CASSPDRIGTEAFF
TGTGCCAGCTCCCCAGACAGGATTGGCACTGAAGCTTTCTTT
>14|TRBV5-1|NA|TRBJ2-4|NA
CASSLTGQGGIQYF
TGCGCCAGCAGCTTGACAGGACAGGGAGGGATTCAGTACTTC
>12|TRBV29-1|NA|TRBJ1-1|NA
CSVEEEQGQAFF
TGCAGCGTTGAAGAGGAACAGGGACAAGCTTTCTTT
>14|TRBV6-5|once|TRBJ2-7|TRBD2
CASVGTSALYEQYF
TGTGCCAGCGTCGGGACTAGCGCACTTTACGAGCAGTACTTC
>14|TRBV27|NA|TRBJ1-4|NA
CASSASGANEKLFF
TGTGCCAGCAGCGCGTCGGGGGCTAATGAAAAACTGTTTTTT
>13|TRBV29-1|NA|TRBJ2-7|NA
CSAGQDTIYEQYF
TGCAGCGCCGGGCAGGACACTATTTACGAGCAGTACTTC
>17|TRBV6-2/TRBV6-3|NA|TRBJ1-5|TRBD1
CASSPYRGLRGHQPQHF
TGTGCCAGCAGCCCATACAGGGGGTTGAGAGGTCATCAGCCCCAGCATTTT